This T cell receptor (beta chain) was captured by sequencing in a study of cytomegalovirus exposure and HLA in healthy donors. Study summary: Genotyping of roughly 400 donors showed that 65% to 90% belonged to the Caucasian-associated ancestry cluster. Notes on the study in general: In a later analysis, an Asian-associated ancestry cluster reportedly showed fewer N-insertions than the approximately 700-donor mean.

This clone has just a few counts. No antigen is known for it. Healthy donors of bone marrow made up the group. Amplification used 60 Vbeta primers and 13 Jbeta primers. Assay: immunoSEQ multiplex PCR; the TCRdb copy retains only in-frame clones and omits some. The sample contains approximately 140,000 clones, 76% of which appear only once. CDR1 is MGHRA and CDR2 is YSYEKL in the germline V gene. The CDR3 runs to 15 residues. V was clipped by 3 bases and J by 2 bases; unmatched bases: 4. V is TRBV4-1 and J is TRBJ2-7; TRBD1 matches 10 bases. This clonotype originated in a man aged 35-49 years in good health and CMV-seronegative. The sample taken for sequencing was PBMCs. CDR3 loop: CASSQGQGRTYEQYF. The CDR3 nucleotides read TGCGCCAGCAGCCAGGGACAGGGGCGGACCTACGAGCAGTACTTC.